This T cell receptor beta chain comes out of a study of cytotoxic CD8 clonotypes in ibrutinib-treated CLL. Study-wide background: The taking of response samples occurred after a median roughly 12 months of treatment, with a range of 6 to 36.

The planned depth of sequencing spanned 1 in 200,000 to 1 in 1 million T cells. Some clones are missing from TCRdb's copy, which holds only in-frame ones; the method was immunoSEQ multiplex PCR. The sample yields more than 9,000 clones, approximately 59% seen once. The ends lost 3 bases at V and 3 bases at J; junction bases unmatched: 4. This CDR3 is 14 amino acids long. Germline values: CDR1 MDHEN, CDR2 SYDVKM. Notes on the study in general: Clonality, elevated at ibrutinib response, dropped back toward baseline at progression. Exceeding age-matched healthy donors, baseline clonality also tracked the counts of circulating CD8+ T cells.

To note about this clone: The target antigen is unknown.

The TCR comes from a human donor with chronic lymphocytic leukemia. The sequencing used PBMCs, collected before ibrutinib treatment. The rearrangement links TRBV28 to TRBJ2-7, with 8 bases matching TRBD1. The CDR3 DNA reads TGTGCCAGCAGTTTCGGGACAGGACTCTACGAGCAGTACTTC. Translation: CASSFGTGLYEQYF.